This T cell receptor (beta chain) was sequenced in a study of blood T cell repertoires in COVID-19 (dated by TCRdb to 2020 to 2022). Regarding the study in general: The collaborator samples originated in the United States, Italy and Spain and spanned the acute and convalescent phases of COVID-19. The samples were drawn from the first 160 participants of the ongoing ImmuneRACE study and from 950 to 1,500 subjects provided by 6 global collaborators. Subjects who had been exposed to COVID-19, were actively infected with it, or had recovered from it provided the deeply sampled blood TCRbeta repertoires that made up the dataset. Sample metadata almost always included a de-identified subject ID, COVID-19 status, age in years and sex. The repertoires were made available in a free public database intended to serve as a resource for research on the immune response to SARS-CoV-2. The material from the prospective study consisted of cDNA or gDNA derived from T cells, B-cell-depleted T cells, or PBMCs. Where available, HLA class I and class II types were obtained from metadata supplied by the sample provider rather than from assay-based typing. General study outcomes and caveats: How much clinical and demographic metadata was included differed by source and by participant, and the metadata was provided uncurated.

Collaborating institutions collected whole blood in K2EDTA tubes following their own protocols. For TCRbeta analysis, collaborators shipped samples as frozen whole blood, isolated PBMCs, or DNA extracted from either of those sample types. On this clone itself: Its antigen is currently not known. No qualities accompany the bases; no much larger clone lies one base away.

TCRbeta CDR3 regions were amplified from genomic DNA by means of the immunoSEQ Assay, a bias-controlled multiplex PCR. The published analysis was carried out like this. Within the assay, amplification of reference gene primers was used to estimate how many nucleated cells each sample contained. To quantify the absolute abundance of each unique TCRbeta CDR3 rearrangement, sequence reads were collapsed and filtered. For each sample, productive Simpson clonality was calculated as the square root of Simpson's diversity index across productive rearrangements. TCRdb took over this immuneACCESS table, retaining in-frame rearrangements with V and J assigned. Such tables are incomplete; in checked studies, under half of the missing clones stem from an unresolved V gene, and the remainder is unexplained. V, J and clone size are taken as reported in that table, and D and trimming were inferred from the DNA itself. Counted in this sample were some 400,000 clones; about 87% of them appeared once. The top ten hold around 3% of the sample.

The sequence was obtained from a human donor in a cohort sampled during active COVID-19. Sample: peripheral blood.

The nucleotide sequence is given as TGTGCCAGTGTGGAGCGTTCCAGGGGGATAATTGGCTACACCTTC. This translates into CASVERSRGIIGYTF. In this chain, TRBV19 is recombined with TRBJ1-2, with 7 bases matching TRBD1. In the germline V gene (reference sequence), CDR1 corresponds to LNHDA and CDR2 to SQIVND. Trimming accounts for 8 bases at V and 7 bases at J, while the number of junction bases matched to no gene is 16. Taken from cysteine to phenylalanine, the CDR3 has 15 residues. Just the 45-base CDR3 DNA is kept, in frame starting at base 1.